The 18 T cell receptor beta chains given below trace back to one sample, sequenced in a study of control samples from healthy donors and cancer patients. Measured with immunoSEQ multiplex PCR; TCRdb has only the in-frame clones, and not every one. The sample lists roughly 190,000 clones, 90% to 95% seen once, with about 1.4% in the top ten. The sample comprised blood. The receptor source for this set is a woman younger than 45 in good health.

V usage is TRBV2 and J usage is TRBJ2-3; 11 bases line up with TRBD2. V lost 6 bases and J lost 0; bases outside the gene matches: 2. The CDR3 has 15 amino acids. Per the germline V gene, CDR1 is SNHLY and CDR2 is FYNNEI. The CDR3 region has the DNA TGTGCCAGCAGGGGGACTAGCGGTAGCACAGATACGCAGTATTTT. Translated: CASRGTSGSTDTQYF. Drawing the rest from reference TRBV2 and TRBJ2-3, the complete variable domain is EPEVTQTPSHQVTQMGQEVILRCVPISNHLYFYWYRQILGQKVEFLVSFYNNEISEKSEIFDDQFSVERPDGSNFTLKIRSTKLEDSAMYFCASRGTSGSTDTQYFGPGTRLTVL.

With regard to this clone: A single base separates this from a much larger clone, so it may be a read error. The chain couples TRBV27 to TRBJ1-1; 7 positions agree with TRBD1. V gave up 5 bases and J gave up 5 bases; unmatched junction bases: 8. The length of the CDR3 is 14 residues. Germline V gives CDR1 MNHEY, CDR2 SMNVEV (reference sequence). CDR3: CASSPQGRGTEAFF. CDR3 DNA sequence: TGTGCCAGCAGTCCACAGGGGCGGGGGACTGAAGCTTTCTTT.

This chain connects TRBV27 to TRBJ2-2; 11 bases fit TRBD2. The CDR3 has 15 amino acids. Per the germline V gene, CDR1 is MNHEY and CDR2 is SMNVEV (reference sequence). With 3 bases clipped from V and 4 bases from J, the junction kept 1 base outside the gene matches. This CDR3 is CASSFGTSGTGELFF. CDR3 coding DNA: TGTGCCAGCAGTTTCGGGACTAGCGGCACCGGGGAGCTGTTTTTT.

The count of this clone is one. The rearrangement joins TRBV7-2 to TRBJ2-4; TRBD1 agrees at 10 bases. With V trimmed by 5 bases and J by 2 bases, 6 bases remained unmatched. The CDR3 sequence is 16 residues long. Germline V CDR1 and CDR2: SGHTA, FQGNSA. CDR3 nucleotide sequence: TGTGCCAGCAGCCACCGACAGGGGGCAACCAAAAACATTCAGTACTTC. Translating it yields CASSHRQGATKNIQYF.

There are many counts of this clone. The V call is TRBV6-2 or TRBV6-3, the J call TRBJ2-3; unclear D gene. CDR1 is MNHEY and CDR2 is SVGEGT in the germline V gene. This CDR3 contains 13 residues. V shed 3 bases and J shed 6 bases, with 10 bases lying between them. The CDR3 protein is CASSYVVEDTQYF. CDR3 nucleotide sequence: TGTGCCAGCAGTTATGTGGTGGAGGATACGCAGTATTTT.

The chain recombines TRBV7-9 with TRBJ1-1; the match to TRBD1 covers 7 bases. With 5 bases clipped from V and 5 bases from J, the junction kept 2 bases outside the gene matches. The CDR3 sequence is 12 residues long. The germline V gene encodes CDR1 SEHNR and CDR2 FQNEAQ (reference sequence). This CDR3 reads CASSPGGTEAFF. CDR3 in DNA: TGTGCCAGCAGCCCAGGGGGGACTGAAGCTTTCTTT.

The J gene is TRBJ1-3, the V gene TRBV29-1; TRBD1 matches 8 bases. This CDR3 contains 14 residues. The trim removed 7 bases at V and 0 bases at J, leaving 5 bases unmatched. Germline CDR1 SQVTM, CDR2 ANQGSEA. DNA of the CDR3: TGCAGCGCACTGGGACAGGCCTCTGGAAACACCATATATTTT. Translation: CSALGQASGNTIYF. Drawing the rest from reference TRBV29-1 and TRBJ1-3, the complete variable domain is SAVISQKPSRDICQRGTSLTIQCQVDSQVTMMFWYRQQPGQSLTLIATANQGSEATYESGFVIDKFPISRPNLTFSTLTVSNMSPEDSSIYLCSALGQASGNTIYFGEGSWLTVV.

The rearrangement links TRBV6-4 to TRBJ2-3, with 8 nucleotides matching TRBD2. J was trimmed by 6 bases and V by 2 bases; bases with no gene match: 7. From germline, CDR1 is MRHNA and CDR2 SNTAGT. CDR3 size: 15 residues. The CDR3 region is CASSDNGGAADTQYF. CDR3 sequence (DNA): TGTGCCAGCAGTGACAACGGGGGGGCTGCGGATACGCAGTATTTT.

The chain combines TRBV3-1 (or the pseudogene TRBV3-2) with TRBJ2-3; D gene unclear. V lost 1 base, J lost 2 bases, and 7 bases lay in between. CDR1 and CDR2 from the germline V gene are LGHDT and YNNKEL (reference sequence). The CDR3 runs 14 residues. The CDR3 loop reads CASSQGRATDTQYF. The CDR3 coding sequence is TGTGCCAGCAGCCAAGGCCGAGCCACAGATACGCAGTATTTT.

The chain has TRBV5-1 and TRBJ2-1; weak D call: TRBD2 (6 bases). Germline V gene lookup returns CDR1 SGHRS and CDR2 YFSETQ. V was clipped by 0 bases and J by 0 bases, with 10 bases between them. There are 16 residues in the CDR3. The DNA of the CDR3 is TGCGCCAGCAGCTTGGTCCGGGGGAGCTCCTACAATGAGCAGTTCTTC. Protein sequence: CASSLVRGSSYNEQFF.

The chain links TRBV4-2 to TRBJ2-7; TRBD2 matches 9 bases. Trimming cost V 4 bases and J 2 bases; bases outside gene matches: 3. Looked up from germline, CDR1 is LGHNA and CDR2 is YNFKEQ. This CDR3 region has 14 residues. The CDR3 region has the DNA TGTGCCAGCAGCCCGGGACTAGCCGCCTACGAGCAGTACTTC. Its protein product is CASSPGLAAYEQYF.

The rearrangement joins TRBV27 to TRBJ1-6; 7 bases fit TRBD1. Trimming took 0 bases from V and 3 from J; bases not matched to a gene: 2. This CDR3 has 16 residues. Germline CDR1 reads MNHEY; CDR2 reads SMNVEV (reference sequence). The CDR3 spells CASSLSRDSYNSPLHF. The CDR3 DNA follows: TGTGCCAGCAGTTTATCGCGGGACAGCTATAATTCACCCCTCCACTTT.

The rearrangement joins TRBV7-6 to TRBJ1-3, with unresolved D. The CDR3 consists of 13 residues. Germline V CDR1 and CDR2: SGHVS, FNYEAQ. V was shortened by 4 bases and J by 4 bases, with 8 bases between the two germline ends. CDR3 nucleotides: TGTGCCAGCAGCTGGGGAAACGGAAACACCATATATTTT. Translating gives CASSWGNGNTIYF.

The chain links TRBV5-4 to TRBJ1-1; D remains ambiguous. V lost 4 bases and J lost 3, with 10 bases in between. CDR3 length: 13 residues. Germline V lookup: CDR1 SGHNT, CDR2 YYREEE (reference sequence). The CDR3: CASSRGQDTEAFF. The CDR3 DNA follows: TGTGCCAGCAGCCGGGGTCAGGACACTGAAGCTTTCTTT.

V gene TRBV29-1 combines with J gene TRBJ2-7, with no clear D. The CDR3 runs to 12 residues. The ends were cut back, 7 bases at V and 0 bases at J, with 10 bases in the middle. Germline V lookup: CDR1 SQVTM, CDR2 ANQGSEA. The CDR3, as DNA: TGCAGCGATCGACAAAACTCCTACGAGCAGTACTTC. This encodes CSDRQNSYEQYF.

The chain recombines TRBV3-1 (or the pseudogene TRBV3-2) with TRBJ1-2, with a tentative D call TRBD1 (5 bases). V was cut by 0 bases and J by 7 bases, with 15 bases left in between. CDR1 and CDR2 (germline): LGHDT, YNNKEL (reference sequence). The CDR3 loop spans 15 amino acids. CDR3 sequence (DNA): TGTGCCAGCAGCCAAGATCGGTGGGGGGGAGGTGGCTACACCTTC. This translates into CASSQDRWGGGGYTF.

This clone was seen once. J is TRBJ1-5 and V is TRBV3-1 (or the pseudogene TRBV3-2); D unresolved. Trimming stripped 1 base from V and 0 bases from J, with 10 bases between. Germline CDR1 LGHDT, CDR2 YNNKEL (reference sequence). The CDR3 consists of 16 residues. The CDR3 nucleotides read TGTGCCAGCAGCCAAGGAAGGCAGTATAGCAATCAGCCCCAGCATTTT. It specifies CASSQGRQYSNQPQHF.

The chain links TRBV15 to TRBJ1-4; D uncertain. V shed 1 base and J shed 6 bases, with 6 bases lying between them. Germline V gives CDR1 LNHNV, CDR2 YYDKDF (reference sequence). The CDR3 sequence is 13 residues long. The DNA of the CDR3 is TGTGCCACCAGCAGAGCCGGCCATGAAAAACTGTTTTTT. This gives the protein CATSRAGHEKLFF.